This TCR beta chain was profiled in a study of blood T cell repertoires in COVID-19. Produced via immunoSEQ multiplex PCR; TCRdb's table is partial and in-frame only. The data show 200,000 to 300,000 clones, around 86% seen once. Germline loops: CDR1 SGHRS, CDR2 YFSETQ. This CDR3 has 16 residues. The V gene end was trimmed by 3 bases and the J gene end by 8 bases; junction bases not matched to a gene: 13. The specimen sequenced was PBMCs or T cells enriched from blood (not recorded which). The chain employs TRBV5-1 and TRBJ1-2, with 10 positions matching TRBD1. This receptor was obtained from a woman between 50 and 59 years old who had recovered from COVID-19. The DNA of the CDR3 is TGCGCCAGCAGCTGGAGGGGACAGGGGAGCTTGGAAGGCTACACCTTC. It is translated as CASSWRGQGSLEGYTF.